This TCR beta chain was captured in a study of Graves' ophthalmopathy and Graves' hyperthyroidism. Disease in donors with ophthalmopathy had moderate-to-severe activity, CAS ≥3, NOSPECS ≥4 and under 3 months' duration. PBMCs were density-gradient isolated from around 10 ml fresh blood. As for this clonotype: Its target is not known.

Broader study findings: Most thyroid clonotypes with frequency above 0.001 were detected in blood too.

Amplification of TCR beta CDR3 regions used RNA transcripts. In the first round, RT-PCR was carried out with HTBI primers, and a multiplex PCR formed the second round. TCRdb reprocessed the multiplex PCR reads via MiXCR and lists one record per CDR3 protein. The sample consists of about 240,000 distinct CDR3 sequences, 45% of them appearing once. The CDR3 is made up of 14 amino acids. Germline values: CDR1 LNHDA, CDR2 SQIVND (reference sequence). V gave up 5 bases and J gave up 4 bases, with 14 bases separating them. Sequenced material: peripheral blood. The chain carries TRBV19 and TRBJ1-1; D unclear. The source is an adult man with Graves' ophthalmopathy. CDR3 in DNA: TGTGCCAGTAGTTTTGGGTACGAGGGCACTGAAGCTTTCTTT. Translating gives CASSFGYEGTEAFF.